These T cell receptor beta chains were read from a single sample in a study of blood T cells in healthy people across ages. TCRdb ran MiXCR on the 5' RACE reads and lists one entry per CDR3 protein. The sample comprises under 1,000,000 distinct CDR3 sequences, around 50% of which are singletons, and roughly 20% rests with the top ten. Sample: blood. Every receptor here comes from a man at least 80 years old in good health. Both conserved end residues are trimmed from each CDR3. Fields, in order: V gene, J gene, CDR3 protein.

v_gene: TRBV24-1; j_gene: TRBJ2-1; CDR3aa: ATSDPDPDEQF
v_gene: TRBV20-1; j_gene: TRBJ1-5; CDR3aa: SAREAFAGEQPQH
v_gene: TRBV20-1; j_gene: TRBJ2-5; CDR3aa: SADGLAGVETQY
v_gene: TRBV7-2; j_gene: TRBJ2-7; CDR3aa: ASSFVLAASYEQY
v_gene: TRBV11-3; j_gene: TRBJ1-1; CDR3aa: ASSRPSQGEAF
v_gene: TRBV4-2; j_gene: .; CDR3aa: ASSQEGGLAAYNEQY
v_gene: TRBV28; j_gene: TRBJ2-4; CDR3aa: ASSLNRHKQY
v_gene: TRBV9; j_gene: TRBJ2-1; CDR3aa: ASSVGPRVGIRARAYNEQF
v_gene: TRBV5-1; j_gene: TRBJ2-1; CDR3aa: ASRTDVDNEQF
v_gene: TRBV20-1; j_gene: TRBJ2-3; CDR3aa: SARGLGQRPSTDTQY
v_gene: TRBV6-5; j_gene: TRBJ2-3; CDR3aa: ASSRDSLTDMQY
v_gene: TRBV11-1; j_gene: TRBJ2-7; CDR3aa: ASSGRGQLREQY
v_gene: TRBV20-1; j_gene: TRBJ2-3; CDR3aa: SASQTGTDTQY
v_gene: TRBV20-1; j_gene: TRBJ1-5; CDR3aa: SVYGGDGSNQPQH
v_gene: TRBV7-9; j_gene: TRBJ2-7; CDR3aa: ASSLIVERSYEQY
v_gene: TRBV5-1; j_gene: TRBJ2-5; CDR3aa: ASRGGAIQETQY
v_gene: TRBV2; j_gene: TRBJ2-6; CDR3aa: ASLTMAGANVLT
v_gene: TRBV20-1; j_gene: TRBJ2-5; CDR3aa: SAWGNPGRFQETQY
v_gene: TRBV21-1; j_gene: TRBJ1-2; CDR3aa: ASSKMGLRDGYGYT
v_gene: TRBV2; j_gene: TRBJ1-4; CDR3aa: ASTRNPGVDNEKLF
v_gene: TRBV12-3/TRBV12-4; j_gene: TRBJ2-1; CDR3aa: ASTRQIHNEQF
v_gene: TRBV12-3/TRBV12-4; j_gene: TRBJ2-7; CDR3aa: ASSLMSQTGYEQY
v_gene: TRBV7-2; j_gene: TRBJ2-1; CDR3aa: ASSLRAGLAGVVNNEQF
v_gene: TRBV6-5; j_gene: TRBJ2-7; CDR3aa: ASSYSRDGAIEQY
v_gene: TRBV2; j_gene: TRBJ2-3; CDR3aa: ASIRPEGTDTQY
v_gene: TRBV9; j_gene: TRBJ2-1; CDR3aa: ASSVEAGGIYNEQF
v_gene: TRBV7-8; j_gene: TRBJ2-6; CDR3aa: ASSRDRPSGANVLT
v_gene: TRBV20-1; j_gene: TRBJ2-1; CDR3aa: SARPTSGSGETQF
v_gene: TRBV4-1; j_gene: TRBJ1-2; CDR3aa: ASSQVSATWGSYGYT
v_gene: TRBV28; j_gene: TRBJ2-3; CDR3aa: ASASGGPVLDTQY
v_gene: TRBV14; j_gene: TRBJ2-2; CDR3aa: ASSWDYATGELF
v_gene: TRBV20-1; j_gene: TRBJ2-3; CDR3aa: SDVQTDTQY
v_gene: TRBV5-5; j_gene: TRBJ2-3; CDR3aa: ASSFRIEGLAYTDTQY
v_gene: TRBV7-2; j_gene: TRBJ2-3; CDR3aa: ASILGAATDTQY
v_gene: TRBV6-2/TRBV6-3; j_gene: TRBJ2-5; CDR3aa: ASSYDWDRGREQY
v_gene: TRBV6-2/TRBV6-3; j_gene: TRBJ1-5; CDR3aa: ASSTNRDRGNQPQH
v_gene: TRBV20-1; j_gene: TRBJ2-7; CDR3aa: SASRARVGGSYEQY
v_gene: TRBV12-3/TRBV12-4; j_gene: TRBJ2-7; CDR3aa: ASSLVAGQDLYEQY
v_gene: TRBV28; j_gene: TRBJ2-1; CDR3aa: ASSLSLWNYNEQF
v_gene: TRBV6-2/TRBV6-3; j_gene: TRBJ2-1; CDR3aa: ASSTGKEYSYNEQF
v_gene: TRBV5-1; j_gene: TRBJ2-4; CDR3aa: ASSVEAGAAKNIQY